This TCR beta chain was recorded in a study of response to subunit inactivated influenza vaccine. Study-level findings and limits: T cells newly recruited by each seasonal influenza vaccination are few, the authors suggested.

This clonotype was observed many times. Its specificity is not known. With 0 bases removed from V and 6 bases from J, the gap between germline ends came to 8 bases. CDR3 length: 14 amino acids. Germline CDR1 SGHVS, CDR2 FQNEAQ. TCRdb analysed the RT-PCR reads with MiXCR anew, one entry per CDR3 protein. The sample includes about 610,000 distinct CDR3 sequences, approximately 14% of them seen just once. Material: PBMCs from blood, obtained 12 days after vaccination. This TCR derives from a man between 45 and 60 years old who received an inactivated influenza vaccine. This chain uses TRBV7-8 with TRBJ2-2, with D perhaps TRBD1 or TRBD2 (5 bases each). CDR3 sequence: CASSLALGAGELFF. The CDR3, as DNA: TGTGCCAGCAGCTTAGCGCTGGGGGCCGGGGAGCTGTTTTTT. The complete variable domain, with remaining parts taken from reference TRBV7-8 and TRBJ2-2, reads GAGVSQSPRYKVAKRGQDVALRCDPISGHVSLFWYQQALGQGPEFLTYFQNEAQLDKSGLPSDRFFAERPEGSVSTLKIQRTQQEDSAVYLCASSLALGAGELFFGEGSRLTVL.